This T cell receptor (beta chain) was sequenced in a study of PD-1 blockade in classical Hodgkin lymphoma. Study-level points and caveats: Lower baseline TCR diversity marked trial partial responders and progressors. Newly diagnosed patients were reported to start with lower TCR diversity than healthy donors. Repertoire differences lack defined causes, possibly disease activity or prior therapy. CD4+ TCR diversity climbed significantly by C4D1, unlike CD8+ TCR diversity.

Assay: immunoSEQ multiplex PCR; the TCRdb copy retains only in-frame clones and omits some. The sample includes 32,000 or so clones, 80% to 95% of them seen just once. Comments on this clone: Its antigen remains unidentified.

The time point denotes: cycle 4 day 1 (C4D1), after 6 weeks of nivolumab. Each and every patient relapsed after autologous stem cell transplantation, and patients got differing brentuximab vedotin exposure. Magnetic negative selection served to purify CD4+ T cells out of PBMCs that had been thawed. This TCR was sampled from a human donor with classical Hodgkin lymphoma. The sequences come from CD4+ T cells from blood, collected before the fourth cycle of nivolumab.

DNA for the CDR3: TGTGCCAGCAGCTTCTGGGAGGACACCGGGGAGCTGTTTTTT. The encoded protein is CASSFWEDTGELFF. The chain carries TRBV7-8 and TRBJ2-2, with D possibly matching TRBD2 (6 bases). The CDR3 length is 14 residues. Trimming stripped 3 bases from V and 3 bases from J, with 8 bases between. Per the germline V gene, CDR1 is SGHVS and CDR2 is FQNEAQ.